This T cell receptor (beta chain) was identified in a study of shared clonotypes between healthy human individuals. Whole-study findings and limits: Collection of samples was limited to blood; tissue repertoires likely differ.

This clone was seen a few times. Its antigen is currently unknown. The ends were cut back, 3 bases at V and 13 bases at J, with 1 base in the middle. The CDR3 consists of 9 residues. Germline V gene data show CDR1 as MDHEN and CDR2 as SYDVKM. CD4+ cells underwent separation, giving CD45RA+ naive and CD45RA-negative memory subsets. Authors' data handling: Filtering differed for immunoSEQ, which gave only junction sequences without quality scores. Measured with immunoSEQ multiplex PCR; TCRdb has only the in-frame clones, and not every one. V and J calls and clone size follow that table, whereas D and trimming were derived from the DNA. Here the sample spans a few million clones, around 95% being singletons.

The chain employs TRBV28 and TRBJ1-6; D remains unclear. Sequencing was done on a sample of naive CD4+ T cells sorted from blood. Noted subset: CD45RA+ positively selected. The clonotype was recovered from a man in his late teens or twenties in good health. The CDR3 spells CASSFPLHF. The CDR3 bases are TGTGCCAGCAGTTTCCCCCTCCACTTT.